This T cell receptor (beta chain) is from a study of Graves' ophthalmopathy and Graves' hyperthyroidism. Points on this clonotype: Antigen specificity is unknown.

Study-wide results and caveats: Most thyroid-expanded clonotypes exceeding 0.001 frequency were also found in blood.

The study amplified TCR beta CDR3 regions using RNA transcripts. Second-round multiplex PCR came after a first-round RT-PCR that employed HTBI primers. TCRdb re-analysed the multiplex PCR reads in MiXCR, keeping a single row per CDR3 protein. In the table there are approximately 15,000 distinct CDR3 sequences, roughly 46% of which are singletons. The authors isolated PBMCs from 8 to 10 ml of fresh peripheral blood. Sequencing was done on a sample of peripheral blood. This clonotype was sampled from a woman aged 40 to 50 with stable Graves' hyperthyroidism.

CDR3 DNA: TGTGCCAGCAGCGTAGCTCACAATGAGCAGTTCTTC. Its protein product is CASSVAHNEQFF. V gene TRBV9 combines with J gene TRBJ2-1; D gene ambiguous. V lost 0 bases, J lost 5 bases, and 3 bases lay in between. Germline lookup yields CDR1 SGDLS and CDR2 YYNGEE. This CDR3 region has 12 residues.